These T cell receptor beta chains were read from a single sample in a study of response to subunit inactivated influenza vaccine. TCRdb used MiXCR to reprocess the RT-PCR reads, holding one entry per CDR3 protein. The data contain about 580,000 distinct CDR3 sequences, around 15% of them seen just once; the ten biggest clones take up around 10%. The sequencing here drew on PBMCs from blood, taken 11 to 12 days after vaccination. The origin of the receptors is a man aged 45-65 years who received an inactivated influenza vaccine. Each CDR3 is given with its conserved first and last residue. A D gene is named only where the DNA matches it firmly. For some rows the clone size is stated as once, few or many, or as a class when expanded; others skip it.

V gene: TRBV12-3/TRBV12-4
J gene: TRBJ2-1
clone size: many
D gene: NA
CDR3 DNA: TGCGCCAGCAGCTTGAGTGGCAATGAGCAGTTCTTC
CDR3 protein: CASSLSGNEQFF

V gene: TRBV3-1
J gene: TRBJ2-5
clone size: few
D gene: NA
CDR3 DNA: TGTGCCAGCAGCCGACCGGCCATAAGGGGCAAGACCCAGTACTTC
CDR3 protein: CASSRPAIRGKTQYF

V gene: TRBV18
J gene: TRBJ1-1
clone size: NA
D gene: NA
CDR3 DNA: TGTGCCAGCTCAAAAGAGAGGATATTGAACACTGAAGCTTTCTTT
CDR3 protein: CASSKERILNTEAFF

V gene: TRBV5-6
J gene: TRBJ2-3
clone size: once
D gene: NA
CDR3 DNA: TGTGCCAGCAGCTCCCGACAGGAGCTCACAGATACGCAGTATTTT
CDR3 protein: CASSSRQELTDTQYF

V gene: TRBV7-2
J gene: TRBJ1-6
clone size: many
D gene: NA
CDR3 DNA: TGTGCCAGCAGCTTAAAGGGAGGGAATTCACCCCTCCACTTT
CDR3 protein: CASSLKGGNSPLHF

V gene: TRBV7-9
J gene: TRBJ2-7
clone size: NA
D gene: TRBD1
CDR3 DNA: TGTGCCAGCAGCTCGGGACAGAGCGGCGAGCAGTACTTC
CDR3 protein: CASSSGQSGEQYF

V gene: TRBV10-3
J gene: TRBJ2-3
clone size: NA
D gene: NA
CDR3 DNA: TGTGCCATCAGTGAGTGGGCCGCTGGGACAGATACGCAGTATTTT
CDR3 protein: CAISEWAAGTDTQYF

V gene: TRBV19
J gene: TRBJ2-3
clone size: NA
D gene: TRBD2
CDR3 DNA: TGTGCCAGTAGCGAGGAGTTAAGGCTAGCGGGTGATACGCAGTATTTT
CDR3 protein: CASSEELRLAGDTQYF

V gene: TRBV4-1
J gene: TRBJ2-1
clone size: NA
D gene: NA
CDR3 DNA: TGCGCCAGCAGCCCCTTTGACGCGGCCCCTGGACATGAGCAGTTCTTC
CDR3 protein: CASSPFDAAPGHEQFF

V gene: TRBV6-4
J gene: TRBJ1-1
clone size: few
D gene: TRBD1
CDR3 DNA: TGTGCCAGCAGTCCCGGACAGGGGGCTGCTTTCTTT
CDR3 protein: CASSPGQGAAFF

V gene: TRBV7-2
J gene: TRBJ1-6
clone size: NA
D gene: NA
CDR3 DNA: TGTGCCAGCAGCCGCCGGGGGGGGGATTCACCCCTCCACTTT
CDR3 protein: CASSRRGGDSPLHF

V gene: TRBV6-6
J gene: TRBJ1-6
clone size: few
D gene: NA
CDR3 DNA: TGTGCCAGCAGGCCAGGGGAGAATTCACCCCTCCACTTT
CDR3 protein: CASRPGENSPLHF

V gene: TRBV12-3/TRBV12-4
J gene: TRBJ2-3
clone size: few
D gene: NA
CDR3 DNA: TGTGCCAGCAGTTTGGTTGGGCTGAGCACAGATACGCAGTATTTT
CDR3 protein: CASSLVGLSTDTQYF

V gene: TRBV15
J gene: TRBJ1-6
clone size: many
D gene: NA
CDR3 DNA: TGTGCCACCAGACATCGGACGGGAAATTCACCCCTCCACTTT
CDR3 protein: CATRHRTGNSPLHF

V gene: TRBV9
J gene: TRBJ1-1
clone size: many
D gene: NA
CDR3 DNA: TGTGCCAGCAGCGTAGAAGTCTTGAACACTGAAGCTTTCTTT
CDR3 protein: CASSVEVLNTEAFF

V gene: TRBV19
J gene: TRBJ1-2
clone size: NA
D gene: TRBD1
CDR3 DNA: TGTGCCAGTAGTATTGGCAGGGGGACGGCCGTCTATGGCTACACCTTC
CDR3 protein: CASSIGRGTAVYGYTF

V gene: TRBV12-3/TRBV12-4
J gene: TRBJ1-2
clone size: many
D gene: NA
CDR3 DNA: TGTGCCAGCAGTTTTGGGGCCCTAGATGGCTACACCTTC
CDR3 protein: CASSFGALDGYTF

V gene: TRBV20-1
J gene: TRBJ2-7
clone size: NA
D gene: TRBD2
CDR3 DNA: TGCAGTGCCACCCCATCGGGACTACACTACGAGCAGTACTTC
CDR3 protein: CSATPSGLHYEQYF

V gene: TRBV29-1
J gene: TRBJ2-3
clone size: few
D gene: TRBD2
CDR3 DNA: TGCAGCGTTGACGATAATAGCGGGAGGTGGACGGCGGCGCAGTATTTT
CDR3 protein: CSVDDNSGRWTAAQYF

V gene: TRBV12-3/TRBV12-4
J gene: TRBJ2-3
clone size: many
D gene: NA
CDR3 DNA: TGTGCCAGCAGTATTCTCGGAGATCGCACAGATACGCAGTATTTT
CDR3 protein: CASSILGDRTDTQYF

V gene: TRBV27
J gene: TRBJ2-3
clone size: few
D gene: TRBD2
CDR3 DNA: TGTGCCAGCAGTTTATGGCCTATGACGGGGGGTGCAGATACGCAGTATTTT
CDR3 protein: CASSLWPMTGGADTQYF

V gene: TRBV28
J gene: TRBJ2-3
clone size: NA
D gene: NA
CDR3 DNA: TGTGCCAGCAGTTTCGCCCCGACTAGTACCACAGATACGCAGTATTTT
CDR3 protein: CASSFAPTSTTDTQYF

V gene: TRBV6-5
J gene: TRBJ2-7
clone size: few
D gene: NA
CDR3 DNA: TGTGCCAGCAGTTACTCGATGCCAGCCTCCTACGAGCAGTACTTC
CDR3 protein: CASSYSMPASYEQYF

V gene: TRBV7-2
J gene: TRBJ2-1
clone size: few
D gene: NA
CDR3 DNA: TGTGCCAGCAGCTCTGGACTCACCAATGAGCAGTTCTTC
CDR3 protein: CASSSGLTNEQFF

V gene: TRBV7-2
J gene: TRBJ1-5
clone size: NA
D gene: NA
CDR3 DNA: TGTGCCAGCAGCTTAGTTGGTGGGGGGAGTCAGCCCCAGCATTTT
CDR3 protein: CASSLVGGGSQPQHF

V gene: TRBV10-3
J gene: TRBJ2-7
clone size: few
D gene: TRBD1
CDR3 DNA: TGTGCCACCACTTCGACAGGGAAGGGCTACGAGCAGTACTTC
CDR3 protein: CATTSTGKGYEQYF

V gene: TRBV10-1
J gene: TRBJ2-3
clone size: NA
D gene: NA
CDR3 DNA: TGCGCCAGCAGTGAGTCGTTGGTTTACACAGATACGCAGTATTTT
CDR3 protein: CASSESLVYTDTQYF

V gene: TRBV7-3
J gene: TRBJ2-1
clone size: NA
D gene: TRBD1
CDR3 DNA: TGTGCCAGCAGCTCGACAGGGGACCCTTACAATGAGCAGTTCTTC
CDR3 protein: CASSSTGDPYNEQFF